This TCR beta chain was retrieved from a study of Ad26.COV2.S vaccination and SARS-CoV-2 variants. Study context: The vaccine Ad26.COV2.S was put into the muscle once, or twice with 56 days between.

Treatment given: roughly 19 received Ad26.COV2.S at low or high dose, single or two shots; about five received placebo; per-sample allocation not given. Sampling took place 63 days after the first vaccine or placebo injection. On this clone: Its matching antigen is unknown.

TCRdb's table, derived via immunoSEQ multiplex PCR, lists solely in-frame clones and lacks some. The repertoire holds some 640,000 clones, with 89% as singletons. Findings of the study overall: Placebo recipients trailed vaccine recipients in spike-specific TCR breadth. Placebo and vaccine recipients had non-spike TCR breadth that was similar. Post-vaccination breadth of spike-specific CD8+ and CD4+ T cell responses was reportedly substantial.

V was clipped by 4 bases and J by 8 bases, with 7 bases between them. The CDR3 covers 11 residues. In germline, CDR1 is SGHTS, CDR2 YDEGEE. The J gene is TRBJ2-1, the V gene TRBV5-8; no clear D. This specimen consisted of peripheral blood, obtained in a trial of Ad26.COV2.S vaccine versus placebo. The receptor was isolated from a person aged 18-60 years who received the Ad26.COV2.S COVID-19 vaccine or a placebo. CDR3 in DNA: TGTGCCAGCAGCAACTGGGATGAGCAGTTCTTC. This gives the protein CASSNWDEQFF.